This T cell receptor beta chain stems from a study of T cell repertoires in cytomegalovirus infection. This CDR3 spans 14 amino acids. Germline CDR1 is LNHDA and CDR2 is SQIVND (reference sequence). V lost 5 bases and J lost 2, with 12 bases in between. Only a few counts were recorded for this clonotype. What it binds is unknown. TCRdb processed the reads anew with MiXCR; each CDR3 protein has one entry. The repertoire holds about 700,000 distinct CDR3 sequences, with roughly 33% as singletons. The chain combines TRBV19 with TRBJ2-5; D is possibly TRBD2 (5 bases). This receptor was obtained from a human donor in good health (CMV status not recorded). Some clones in this sample may be carry-over from other donors' samples. The specimen comprised cultured PBMCs, sampled from culture after CMV antigen stimulation. Here the CDR3 reads CASSLGLRQETQYF. The CDR3 bases are TGTGCCAGTAGTTTAGGACTGAGACAAGAGACCCAGTACTTC.